One and the same sample provided the 3 T cell receptor beta chains below, sequenced in a study of cytomegalovirus exposure and HLA in healthy donors. Amplification used 60 Vbeta primers and 13 Jbeta primers. The assay was immunoSEQ multiplex PCR, and TCRdb's table has in-frame clones only and misses some. In the table there are around 200,000 clones, about three quarters of which are singletons. The sample taken for sequencing was PBMCs. The receptors were sampled from a man between 18 and 35 years old in good health and CMV-seronegative.

V is TRBV2 and J is TRBJ1-1, with a possible D match to TRBD1 (5 bases). Trimming removed 5 bases from V and 1 base from J, with 8 bases in between. From germline, CDR1 is SNHLY and CDR2 FYNNEI. The length of the CDR3 is 13 residues. The CDR3 loop is CASSRDWNTEAFF. Written as DNA, the CDR3 is TGTGCCAGCAGTCGGGACTGGAACACTGAAGCTTTCTTT.

V gene TRBV30 combines with J gene TRBJ2-3; 9 bases line up with TRBD2. This CDR3 contains 14 residues. Trimming at V came to 5 bases and at J to 0 bases, leaving 3 bases not matched to a gene. Germline values: CDR1 GTSNPN, CDR2 SVGIG (reference sequence). Here the CDR3 reads CAWLAGPSTDTQYF. The CDR3 nucleotides are TGTGCCTGGCTAGCGGGGCCAAGCACAGATACGCAGTATTTT.

This chain connects TRBV28 to TRBJ2-2; D possibly corresponds to TRBD1 (6 bases). V was shortened by 10 bases and J by 2 bases, with 17 bases between the two germline ends. Germline CDR1 reads MDHEN; CDR2 reads SYDVKM. The CDR3 has 15 amino acids. CDR3 sequence reads: CATPMGRGNTGELFF. CDR3 bases: TGTGCCACCCCTATGGGCAGGGGCAACACCGGGGAGCTGTTTTTT.